In this sample, the clone carrying this T cell receptor (beta chain) turned up once. What it binds is not known. Sequencing used immunoSEQ multiplex PCR; TCRdb keeps in-frame clones, though not all of them. The top ten clones hold about 4.1% of a sample with 60,000 to 65,000 clones, around 80% of them seen once. The sample belongs to a study of a mutant IDH1 vaccine in newly diagnosed glioma. Study context: Visit V12 was at week 35; visit V13 was at week 47.

Broader study findings: Changes to the top peripheral T cell clonotypes appeared unrelated to pseudoprogression. Of all patients, 93.3% showed vaccine-induced immune responses.

Regarding time point: week 35, safety follow-up. With topical imiquimod, each dose of the vaccine consisted of 300 ug of mutant IDH1 20-mer peptide. Weeks 1, 3, 5, 7, 11, 15, 19 and 23 were when patients received their eight vaccinations. This CDR3 has 15 residues. Germline V gene data show CDR1 as SEHNR and CDR2 as FQNEAQ (reference sequence). V was clipped by 5 bases and J by 0 bases, with 11 bases between them. The input for sequencing was PBMCs, taken from a glioma patient whose treatment included an IDH1 peptide vaccine. The chain uses TRBV7-9 and TRBJ1-5; D might be TRBD1 (6 bases). The origin of this receptor is a man aged 25-40 years with glioma. CDR3 sequence reads: CASSLGTFSNQPQHF. The CDR3 nucleotides are TGTGCCAGCAGCCTGGGGACATTTAGCAATCAGCCCCAGCATTTT.